The source of this T cell receptor beta chain is a study of T cell responses to AZD1222 COVID-19 vaccine. General study findings and limits: AZD1222 recipients seropositive at baseline numbered only six or seven. Every sample of the repertoires postdated the peak T cell response. The donor cohort was predominantly white British with a female majority, and clonal diversity may have been underestimated. CD4 TCRs associated with vaccination spanned spike, dominating at 160-218 and 743-854.

In regard to this clone: The antigen is unknown.

Produced via immunoSEQ multiplex PCR; TCRdb's table is partial and in-frame only. The data show about 140,000 clones, roughly nine tenths seen once. Sample: peripheral blood, taken on day 0 of AZD1222 vaccination. The source of this sequence is an adult in good health.

The CDR3 DNA is TGTGCCAGCAGCTCATCCGGGACGGAGAACACTGAAGCTTTCTTT. It yields the protein CASSSSGTENTEAFF. The chain has TRBV7-6 and TRBJ1-1; D is possibly TRBD1 (5 bases). Trimming shortened V by 4 bases and J by 1 base, and 13 bases separated the two germline ends. The CDR3 spans 15 residues. CDR1 and CDR2 (germline): SGHVS, FNYEAQ.